These T cell receptor beta chains were read from a single sample in a study of Graves' ophthalmopathy and Graves' hyperthyroidism. TCRdb reprocessed the multiplex PCR reads via MiXCR and lists one record per CDR3 protein. The sample yields roughly 500,000 distinct CDR3 sequences, around an eighth seen once. Material: blood. Source of these receptors: a woman aged 25 to 39 with Graves' ophthalmopathy. The CDR3 runs from the conserved cysteine through the conserved F or W. D genes are given only for firm matches. Rows may omit the clone size; those that give it use once, few, many or a size class.

CDR3nt: TGCGCCAGCAGCTTGTTCGGCGGGCCGTCCTACGAGCAGTACTTC; CDR3aa: CASSLFGGPSYEQYF; v_gene: TRBV5-1; d_gene: -; j_gene: TRBJ2-7; abundance: many
CDR3nt: TGTGCCAGCAAACGTCCGAGCGGCACCGGGGAGCTGTTTTTT; CDR3aa: CASKRPSGTGELFF; v_gene: TRBV6-1; d_gene: -; j_gene: TRBJ2-2; abundance: many
CDR3nt: TGTGCCAGCAGCCAAGACGCGGCGAGAGAGACCCAGTACTTC; CDR3aa: CASSQDAARETQYF; v_gene: TRBV3-1; d_gene: -; j_gene: TRBJ2-5; abundance: many
CDR3nt: TGTGCCAGCAGCAAGGACGGTAGCAATCAGCCCCAGCATTTT; CDR3aa: CASSKDGSNQPQHF; v_gene: TRBV6-5; d_gene: -; j_gene: TRBJ1-5; abundance: many
CDR3nt: TGTGCCAGCAGTTCTGGGGGTACCCAGAACACTGAAGCTTTCTTT; CDR3aa: CASSSGGTQNTEAFF; v_gene: TRBV12-3/TRBV12-4; d_gene: -; j_gene: TRBJ1-1; abundance: -
CDR3nt: TGTGCCAGCTGTCTCAGGACTAGCGGGGAGACCCAGTACTTC; CDR3aa: CASCLRTSGETQYF; v_gene: TRBV2; d_gene: TRBD2; j_gene: TRBJ2-5; abundance: -
CDR3nt: TGTGCCAGCAGTACCCAAAGGGTACAAGAGACCCAGTACTTC; CDR3aa: CASSTQRVQETQYF; v_gene: TRBV28; d_gene: -; j_gene: TRBJ2-5; abundance: many
CDR3nt: TGTGCCAGCAGTGAATATCCCACTACTAGCGGGTTCTACGAGCAGTACTTC; CDR3aa: CASSEYPTTSGFYEQYF; v_gene: TRBV25-1; d_gene: TRBD2; j_gene: TRBJ2-7; abundance: many
CDR3nt: TGTGCCAGCAGTGAGGTCAGTGGCTACACCTTC; CDR3aa: CASSEVSGYTF; v_gene: TRBV6-1; d_gene: -; j_gene: TRBJ1-2; abundance: many
CDR3nt: TGTGCCAGCAGTGAAGTTTCCGGCGGCAGAGGAACCTTC; CDR3aa: CASSEVSGGRGTF; v_gene: TRBV6-1; d_gene: -; j_gene: TRBJ1-2; abundance: many
CDR3nt: TGTGCCAGCAGTAAGGGGCTCCAAGAGACCCAGTACTTC; CDR3aa: CASSKGLQETQYF; v_gene: TRBV6-1; d_gene: -; j_gene: TRBJ2-5; abundance: many
CDR3nt: TGTGCCAGCAGCACCGGGACAGGGGGCTTCCACGAGCAGTACTTC; CDR3aa: CASSTGTGGFHEQYF; v_gene: TRBV28; d_gene: TRBD1; j_gene: TRBJ2-7; abundance: many
CDR3nt: TGTGCCAGCATCCAGAACTCTGGGGCCAACGTCCTGACTTTC; CDR3aa: CASIQNSGANVLTF; v_gene: TRBV12-3/TRBV12-4; d_gene: -; j_gene: TRBJ2-6; abundance: many
CDR3nt: TGTGCCAGCAGTTTGCGGAACCAAGAGACCCAGTACTTC; CDR3aa: CASSLRNQETQYF; v_gene: TRBV28; d_gene: -; j_gene: TRBJ2-5; abundance: many
CDR3nt: TGTGCCAGCAGTGAAGCGTGGCGTGGGGGTTTCGAGCAGTACTTC; CDR3aa: CASSEAWRGGFEQYF; v_gene: TRBV6-1; d_gene: -; j_gene: TRBJ2-7; abundance: -
CDR3nt: TGTGCCATCAGTGAGTCGATAGCCGGGTTCTACGAGCAGTACTTC; CDR3aa: CAISESIAGFYEQYF; v_gene: TRBV10-3; d_gene: -; j_gene: TRBJ2-7; abundance: many
CDR3nt: TGTGCCAGCAGCGTTAGGGCAGGAGAGACCCAGTACTTC; CDR3aa: CASSVRAGETQYF; v_gene: TRBV9; d_gene: -; j_gene: TRBJ2-5; abundance: many
CDR3nt: TGTGCCAGCAGTCCCATAACTAGCGGGTTGCGCGAGCAGTACTTC; CDR3aa: CASSPITSGLREQYF; v_gene: TRBV27; d_gene: TRBD2; j_gene: TRBJ2-7; abundance: many
CDR3nt: TGTGCCAGCAGCCCCGCCGCAATCAATCAGCCCCAGCATTTT; CDR3aa: CASSPAAINQPQHF; v_gene: TRBV12-3/TRBV12-4; d_gene: -; j_gene: TRBJ1-5; abundance: -
CDR3nt: TGTGCCAGCAGTGAAGCGGCCACAGGGAGACGGGTCAATCAGCCCCAGCATTTT; CDR3aa: CASSEAATGRRVNQPQHF; v_gene: TRBV6-1; d_gene: -; j_gene: TRBJ1-5; abundance: many
CDR3nt: TGTGCCAGCATTTCACAGGGGCTCGTAGCTAACTATGGCTACACCTTC; CDR3aa: CASISQGLVANYGYTF; v_gene: TRBV6-5; d_gene: TRBD1; j_gene: TRBJ1-2; abundance: many
CDR3nt: TGTGCCAGCAGTTTTCGTGGACAGGGGGTTTTGTTTTCACCCCTCCACTTT; CDR3aa: CASSFRGQGVLFSPLHF; v_gene: TRBV28; d_gene: TRBD1; j_gene: TRBJ1-6; abundance: many
CDR3nt: TGTGCCAGCAGCCCCGACGGACCTAACTATGGCTACACCTTC; CDR3aa: CASSPDGPNYGYTF; v_gene: TRBV6-5; d_gene: -; j_gene: TRBJ1-2; abundance: many
CDR3nt: TGCAGTGACTCCAAGCAGGGCCCTCCAGAGACCCAGTACTTC; CDR3aa: CSDSKQGPPETQYF; v_gene: TRBV20-1; d_gene: -; j_gene: TRBJ2-5; abundance: many
CDR3nt: TGTGCCAGCTCACCACCCGGGCCCAGCCTATCCTACGAGCAGTACTTC; CDR3aa: CASSPPGPSLSYEQYF; v_gene: TRBV18; d_gene: -; j_gene: TRBJ2-7; abundance: few
CDR3nt: TGTGCCAGCAGCAACAGACAGGGTTGGGGGCCTTCATACGAGCAGTACTTC; CDR3aa: CASSNRQGWGPSYEQYF; v_gene: TRBV28; d_gene: TRBD1; j_gene: TRBJ2-7; abundance: many
CDR3nt: TGTGCCAGCAGGGGGGGACAGGGTAGAATGAACACTGAAGCTTTCTTT; CDR3aa: CASRGGQGRMNTEAFF; v_gene: TRBV13; d_gene: TRBD1; j_gene: TRBJ1-1; abundance: many
CDR3nt: TGCGCCAGCAGCCTAGGACAGGGGCCATATGAAGCTTTCTTT; CDR3aa: CASSLGQGPYEAFF; v_gene: TRBV5-1; d_gene: TRBD1; j_gene: TRBJ1-1; abundance: many
CDR3nt: TGTGCCAGCAGTGGGGCCTCTGGAAACACCATATATTTT; CDR3aa: CASSGASGNTIYF; v_gene: TRBV12-3/TRBV12-4; d_gene: -; j_gene: TRBJ1-3; abundance: many
CDR3nt: TGTGCCAGCAGCCAAGAAGGAACTGCGGGCGAGCAGTACTTC; CDR3aa: CASSQEGTAGEQYF; v_gene: TRBV3-1; d_gene: -; j_gene: TRBJ2-7; abundance: -
CDR3nt: TGTGCCAGCAGCGCTCAGGGGCGCGGGACTGAAGCTTTCTTT; CDR3aa: CASSAQGRGTEAFF; v_gene: TRBV9; d_gene: -; j_gene: TRBJ1-1; abundance: -
CDR3nt: TGTGCCAGCAGCTTTACAGGGGTAGGAGAGACCCAGTACTTC; CDR3aa: CASSFTGVGETQYF; v_gene: TRBV7-2; d_gene: TRBD1; j_gene: TRBJ2-5; abundance: many
CDR3nt: TGTGCCAGCAGTTTCGGGGTGACCTACGAGCAGTACTTC; CDR3aa: CASSFGVTYEQYF; v_gene: TRBV12-3/TRBV12-4; d_gene: -; j_gene: TRBJ2-7; abundance: many
CDR3nt: TGTGCCAGCAGTGCCAGGACAGGGGGTCGGGATGGCTACACCTTC; CDR3aa: CASSARTGGRDGYTF; v_gene: TRBV6-4; d_gene: TRBD1; j_gene: TRBJ1-2; abundance: many
CDR3nt: TGCAGCGGCGGGGCTGCCTACGAGCAGTACTTC; CDR3aa: CSGGAAYEQYF; v_gene: TRBV29-1; d_gene: -; j_gene: TRBJ2-7; abundance: many
CDR3nt: TGTGCCACCAGTGAGGGTTCCCTTCAGCCCCAGCATTTT; CDR3aa: CATSEGSLQPQHF; v_gene: TRBV6-1; d_gene: -; j_gene: TRBJ1-5; abundance: -
CDR3nt: TGTGCCAGCAGCCAGCTCCAGGCTGGAGGAGCCGGGGAGCTGTTTTTT; CDR3aa: CASSQLQAGGAGELFF; v_gene: TRBV4-2; d_gene: -; j_gene: TRBJ2-2; abundance: few
CDR3nt: TGTGCCAGCAGCTTAGGCGGCTCCCTCCAAGAGACCCAGTACTTC; CDR3aa: CASSLGGSLQETQYF; v_gene: TRBV7-2; d_gene: -; j_gene: TRBJ2-5; abundance: few
CDR3nt: TGTGCCAGCAGCTCCTCACTTTCCTACGAGCAGTACTTC; CDR3aa: CASSSSLSYEQYF; v_gene: TRBV11-2; d_gene: -; j_gene: TRBJ2-7; abundance: many
CDR3nt: TGTGCCAGCAGTCCTACCGGGGACAAAGGTTACGAGCAGTACTTC; CDR3aa: CASSPTGDKGYEQYF; v_gene: TRBV28; d_gene: -; j_gene: TRBJ2-7; abundance: many
CDR3nt: TGTGCCAGCAGCGTAGGACTAGCGGGGGTACAGACCCAGTACTTC; CDR3aa: CASSVGLAGVQTQYF; v_gene: TRBV9; d_gene: TRBD2; j_gene: TRBJ2-5; abundance: many
CDR3nt: TGTGCCAGCAGCCAGGTAGTTTTAGCTTCCTACGAGCAGTACTTC; CDR3aa: CASSQVVLASYEQYF; v_gene: TRBV3-1; d_gene: -; j_gene: TRBJ2-7; abundance: -
CDR3nt: TGTGCCAGCAGGGTGGCCCCTGGAAACACCATATATTTT; CDR3aa: CASRVAPGNTIYF; v_gene: TRBV6-1; d_gene: -; j_gene: TRBJ1-3; abundance: many
CDR3nt: TGCAGTATGAGACTTGAGAGCTCCTACGAGCAGTACTTC; CDR3aa: CSMRLESSYEQYF; v_gene: TRBV20-1; d_gene: -; j_gene: TRBJ2-7; abundance: many
CDR3nt: TGTGCCAGCAGCTTAAGTGGACAGAAAGAAGCTTTCTTT; CDR3aa: CASSLSGQKEAFF; v_gene: TRBV11-3; d_gene: -; j_gene: TRBJ1-1; abundance: many
CDR3nt: TGTGCCAGTTCCGCCGGACAGGGGGCAACCGGGGAGCTGTTTTTT; CDR3aa: CASSAGQGATGELFF; v_gene: TRBV19; d_gene: TRBD1; j_gene: TRBJ2-2; abundance: few
CDR3nt: TGCAGTGCCCGGAGGTGGGACAGGGCCGACTCCGGGGAGCTGTTTTTT; CDR3aa: CSARRWDRADSGELFF; v_gene: TRBV20-1; d_gene: TRBD1; j_gene: TRBJ2-2; abundance: many
CDR3nt: TGTGCCAGCAGTGAAGGTTCGGGGTCTGGGGAGCAGTACTTC; CDR3aa: CASSEGSGSGEQYF; v_gene: TRBV6-1; d_gene: -; j_gene: TRBJ2-7; abundance: many
CDR3nt: TGTGCCAGCAGAAGTTTGCTAGCCAAAAACATTCAGTACTTC; CDR3aa: CASRSLLAKNIQYF; v_gene: TRBV6-5; d_gene: -; j_gene: TRBJ2-4; abundance: medium-sized
CDR3nt: TGTGCCAGCTCACCATCGGCCGACTCCTACGAGCAGTACTTC; CDR3aa: CASSPSADSYEQYF; v_gene: TRBV18; d_gene: -; j_gene: TRBJ2-7; abundance: -
CDR3nt: TGTGCCTGGAGTATGGGACAGGGCACAGATACGCAGTATTTT; CDR3aa: CAWSMGQGTDTQYF; v_gene: TRBV30; d_gene: TRBD1; j_gene: TRBJ2-3; abundance: -
CDR3nt: TGTGCCAGCAGTTACGTCTCAGGAGCGCACGGAGAGCTGTTTTTT; CDR3aa: CASSYVSGAHGELFF; v_gene: TRBV6-2/TRBV6-3; d_gene: -; j_gene: TRBJ2-2; abundance: many